The entry that follows covers one T cell receptor beta chain sequence. Its antigen target is currently unknown. No qualities accompany the bases; no much larger clone lies one base away. The data are from a study of T-cell memory formation after mild COVID-19 (dated by TCRdb to the early 2020s). Regarding the complete study: Most TCR sequence clusters were specific to one of the two donors. T-cell clones expanding and contracting after mild COVID-19 in a couple of donors were tracked by longitudinal TCRalpha and TCRbeta repertoire sequencing. Two young, previously healthy adult volunteers, one female and one male, were included in the cohort. The full study reports these points: Contracting CD4+ clones appeared mostly in the CM and EM memory subsets, whereas CD8+ clones were enriched in EMRA. Some responding clones were found in pre-infection memory, which suggests that pre-existing cross-reactive memory T cells took part in the SARS-CoV-2 response. Whether the second-wave clones peaking on day 37 were SARS-CoV-2 specific was not confirmed. The study covered only two mild cases, and larger cohorts including severe cases with pre-infection samples were considered necessary. Clones contracting from day 15 to 85 had balanced CD4/CD8 phenotypes, while a second wave expanding from day 15 to 37 was biased towards CD4+.

The CDR1 and CDR2 encoded by the germline V gene are KGHDR and SFDVKD. Trimming takes 4 bases off V and 6 bases off J; junction bases not matched to a gene: 12. Reading from cysteine to phenylalanine, the CDR3 counts 17 amino acids. CDR3 DNA only is kept here, 51 bases in frame from base 1. Instrument on record: Illumina NovaSeq 6000. cDNA libraries for TCRalpha and TCRbeta were prepared by 5'RACE using constant-segment primers, with sample barcodes and unique molecular identifiers added. Trizol reagent was used to extract RNA from every sample. Amplification of the libraries took two PCR steps, and the second step added a second sample barcode plus Illumina TruSeq adapters. Libraries were sequenced on an Illumina NovaSeq with 2 x 150 bp paired-end reads. Regarding the original processing steps: The reads were demultiplexed and collapsed into UMI-guided consensus sequences using migec v1.2.7. Using mixcr v2.1.11, UMI consensuses were aligned to TRA and TRB V and J templates and then assembled into clonotypes. A clonotype was counted as expanded or contracted only when both edgeR and NoisET called the clonotype significant, with the noise models trained on biological replicates. edgeR calls used a false discovery rate-adjusted p below 0.01 and a log2 fold-change threshold of 1. As an exploratory analysis of dynamics, max-normalized trajectories of the 1000 most abundant clonotypes were examined by PCA with hierarchical clustering. Each responding clone was given a CD4 or CD8 phenotype based on the CD4+ and CD8+ repertoires, which had been sequenced separately. TCRdb cleaned the public reads at Q25 with fastp, built clones with MiXCR and kept in-frame beta chains. Rows are combined by CDR3 protein, so each entry shows the most common genes and DNA. The V and J calls shown here were made by TCRdb, not taken from the authors' results. Present in this sample are under 110,000 distinct CDR3 sequences, 12% of which were seen just once. Jointly, the top ten make up approximately 30% of the sample.

PBMCs were isolated by Ficoll-Paque density gradient centrifugation. The rearranged chain carries TRBV24-1 and TRBJ2-2, and TRBD1 matches 8 of the central bases. This TCR derives from an adult woman who had mild COVID-19 (a few samples of this study predate the infection). The sample titles of this study are shuffled in the database, so cell type and time point are left out; the donor was told from shared clones. Sequencing was done on a sample of PBMCs or a T cell subset sorted from them (not recorded which). The DNA reads TGTGCCACCAGTGACAACAACCGACAGGGGTTGGCCGGGGAGCTGTTTTTT. It is translated as CATSDNNRQGLAGELFF.